These T cell receptor beta chains were read from a single sample in a study of Graves' ophthalmopathy and Graves' hyperthyroidism. Via MiXCR, TCRdb re-called the multiplex PCR reads, giving one row per CDR3 protein. This sample yields about 150,000 distinct CDR3 sequences, of which under 40% are seen a single time; about 6% belongs to the top ten. Sequencing was done on a sample of peripheral blood. Receptor source: a woman in her 40s with Graves' ophthalmopathy. Both conserved end residues are part of each CDR3. Each record gives: D gene, clone size, V gene, J gene, CDR3 protein, CDR3 DNA. A D gene is named only where the DNA matches it firmly. Clone size, where shown, is once, few, many, or a class for clones that have expanded.

D gene: -; clone size: many; V gene: TRBV15; J gene: TRBJ2-2; CDR3 protein: CATSREPPGTTNTGELFF; CDR3 DNA: TGTGCCACCAGCAGAGAGCCTCCCGGGACAACGAACACCGGGGAGCTGTTTTTT
D gene: -; clone size: many; V gene: TRBV18; J gene: TRBJ2-2; CDR3 protein: CASSPPKNTGELFF; CDR3 DNA: TGTGCCAGCTCACCACCAAAGAACACCGGGGAGCTGTTTTTT
D gene: -; clone size: -; V gene: TRBV7-2; J gene: TRBJ1-5; CDR3 protein: CASSFLGGGQPQHF; CDR3 DNA: TGTGCCAGCAGCTTCTTGGGGGGCGGTCAGCCCCAGCATTTT
D gene: -; clone size: many; V gene: TRBV12-3/TRBV12-4; J gene: TRBJ1-6; CDR3 protein: CASSLGTGNNSPLHF; CDR3 DNA: TGTGCCAGCAGTTTAGGGACGGGTAATAATTCACCCCTCCACTTT
D gene: TRBD2; clone size: -; V gene: TRBV14; J gene: TRBJ2-5; CDR3 protein: CASSRGLAVYQETQYF; CDR3 DNA: TGTGCCAGCAGCCGCGGACTAGCGGTGTACCAAGAGACCCAGTACTTC
D gene: -; clone size: -; V gene: TRBV6-5; J gene: TRBJ1-5; CDR3 protein: CASSYYRNQPQHF; CDR3 DNA: TGTGCCAGCAGTTACTACCGCAATCAGCCCCAGCATTTT
D gene: -; clone size: many; V gene: TRBV6-5; J gene: TRBJ1-2; CDR3 protein: CASSYNRVYGYTF; CDR3 DNA: TGTGCCAGCAGTTACAACAGGGTCTATGGCTACACCTTC
D gene: TRBD1; clone size: -; V gene: TRBV10-3; J gene: TRBJ1-6; CDR3 protein: CAISRDRSSSPLHF; CDR3 DNA: TGTGCCATCAGCCGGGACAGGTCGTCTTCACCCCTCCACTTT
D gene: -; clone size: -; V gene: TRBV19; J gene: TRBJ1-3; CDR3 protein: CASAPTPTQRNTIYF; CDR3 DNA: TGTGCCAGTGCCCCTACACCAACCCAAAGAAACACCATATATTTT
D gene: -; clone size: -; V gene: TRBV28; J gene: TRBJ1-2; CDR3 protein: CASNRPGVYGYTF; CDR3 DNA: TGTGCCAGTAACCGGCCAGGGGTCTATGGCTACACCTTC
D gene: -; clone size: -; V gene: TRBV19; J gene: TRBJ2-7; CDR3 protein: CASSISPSYEQYF; CDR3 DNA: TGTGCCAGTAGTATCTCCCCCTCCTACGAGCAGTACTTC
D gene: -; clone size: many; V gene: TRBV18; J gene: TRBJ1-2; CDR3 protein: CASSPDGLYGYTF; CDR3 DNA: TGTGCCAGCTCACCAGACGGCCTCTATGGCTACACCTTC
D gene: TRBD2; clone size: -; V gene: TRBV12-3/TRBV12-4; J gene: TRBJ2-7; CDR3 protein: CASSLRLAGPSYEQYF; CDR3 DNA: TGTGCCAGCAGTTTAAGGCTAGCGGGCCCCTCCTACGAGCAGTACTTC
D gene: TRBD1; clone size: -; V gene: TRBV11-1; J gene: TRBJ2-6; CDR3 protein: CASSLGQAKGSGANVLTF; CDR3 DNA: TGTGCCAGCAGCCTGGGACAGGCAAAGGGATCTGGGGCCAACGTCCTGACTTTC
D gene: -; clone size: -; V gene: TRBV6-2/TRBV6-3; J gene: TRBJ1-1; CDR3 protein: CASSYSMVNTEAFF; CDR3 DNA: TGTGCCAGCAGTTACTCCATGGTGAACACTGAAGCTTTCTTT
D gene: -; clone size: once; V gene: TRBV28; J gene: TRBJ1-1; CDR3 protein: CASSLQRGSTEAFF; CDR3 DNA: TGTGCCAGCAGTTTACAGCGAGGTAGCACTGAAGCTTTCTTT
D gene: -; clone size: many; V gene: TRBV7-2; J gene: TRBJ2-5; CDR3 protein: CASAQRKETQYF; CDR3 DNA: TGTGCCAGTGCTCAGAGAAAAGAGACCCAGTACTTC
D gene: -; clone size: once; V gene: TRBV12-3/TRBV12-4; J gene: TRBJ1-6; CDR3 protein: CASSSGGYNSPLHF; CDR3 DNA: TGTGCCAGCAGTTCCGGAGGTTATAATTCACCCCTCCACTTT
D gene: TRBD1; clone size: -; V gene: TRBV9; J gene: TRBJ2-5; CDR3 protein: CASSVNRGETQYF; CDR3 DNA: TGTGCCAGCAGCGTTAACAGGGGAGAGACCCAGTACTTC
D gene: TRBD1; clone size: many; V gene: TRBV19; J gene: TRBJ1-1; CDR3 protein: CASTWTGTMNTEAFF; CDR3 DNA: TGTGCCAGTACGTGGACAGGTACCATGAACACTGAAGCTTTCTTT
D gene: TRBD1; clone size: -; V gene: TRBV6-1; J gene: TRBJ2-7; CDR3 protein: CASRDRNYEQYF; CDR3 DNA: TGTGCCAGCCGGGACAGAAACTACGAGCAGTACTTC
D gene: -; clone size: -; V gene: TRBV6-1; J gene: TRBJ1-2; CDR3 protein: CASTDRLNYGYTF; CDR3 DNA: TGTGCCAGCACCGACAGGTTAAATTATGGCTACACCTTC
D gene: TRBD1; clone size: once; V gene: TRBV19; J gene: TRBJ1-5; CDR3 protein: CASSRQGAGQPQHF; CDR3 DNA: TGTGCCAGTAGTCGACAGGGGGCAGGTCAGCCCCAGCATTTT
D gene: -; clone size: -; V gene: TRBV14; J gene: TRBJ1-1; CDR3 protein: CASSRQFPNRATEAFF; CDR3 DNA: TGTGCCAGCAGCCGCCAATTCCCCAACAGGGCCACTGAAGCTTTCTTT
D gene: TRBD1; clone size: -; V gene: TRBV24-1; J gene: TRBJ2-7; CDR3 protein: CATSETTGFEQYF; CDR3 DNA: TGTGCCACCAGTGAAACGACAGGGTTCGAGCAGTACTTC
D gene: TRBD1; clone size: once; V gene: TRBV6-5; J gene: TRBJ1-2; CDR3 protein: CASSSPQGGLGGYTF; CDR3 DNA: TGTGCCAGCAGTTCTCCCCAGGGGGGGCTCGGGGGCTACACCTTC
D gene: -; clone size: many; V gene: TRBV27; J gene: TRBJ1-1; CDR3 protein: CASSFRGRGDTEAFF; CDR3 DNA: TGTGCCAGCAGTTTTAGGGGACGAGGGGATACTGAAGCTTTCTTT
D gene: -; clone size: -; V gene: TRBV20-1; J gene: TRBJ2-7; CDR3 protein: CSARDLGGALYEQYF; CDR3 DNA: TGCAGTGCTAGAGACTTAGGGGGGGCGCTTTACGAGCAGTACTTC
D gene: -; clone size: many; V gene: TRBV6-5; J gene: TRBJ2-3; CDR3 protein: CASSYSPGSTDTQYF; CDR3 DNA: TGTGCCAGCAGTTACTCGCCCGGAAGCACAGATACGCAGTATTTT
D gene: TRBD1; clone size: -; V gene: TRBV6-5; J gene: TRBJ2-7; CDR3 protein: CASSYWGTGPYEQYF; CDR3 DNA: TGTGCCAGCAGTTACTGGGGGACAGGCCCCTACGAGCAGTACTTC
D gene: TRBD1; clone size: -; V gene: TRBV2; J gene: TRBJ2-7; CDR3 protein: CASSGIQGSYEQYF; CDR3 DNA: TGTGCCAGCAGTGGAATACAGGGGAGTTACGAGCAGTACTTC
D gene: -; clone size: many; V gene: TRBV20-1; J gene: TRBJ2-7; CDR3 protein: CSARWGPYEQYF; CDR3 DNA: TGCAGTGCTAGGTGGGGACCCTACGAGCAGTACTTC
D gene: -; clone size: -; V gene: TRBV24-1; J gene: TRBJ1-2; CDR3 protein: CATSDTRGYTF; CDR3 DNA: TGTGCCACCAGTGACACACGCGGCTACACCTTC
D gene: TRBD1; clone size: -; V gene: TRBV7-8; J gene: TRBJ2-5; CDR3 protein: CASSRLLGTGGQETQYF; CDR3 DNA: TGTGCCAGCAGCCGCCTTTTAGGGACAGGGGGTCAAGAGACCCAGTACTTC
D gene: TRBD1; clone size: -; V gene: TRBV28; J gene: TRBJ2-5; CDR3 protein: CASRSTGSAETQYF; CDR3 DNA: TGTGCCAGCAGATCGACAGGGTCGGCAGAGACCCAGTACTTC
D gene: -; clone size: many; V gene: TRBV14; J gene: TRBJ2-2; CDR3 protein: CASSQRVGRGDTGELFF; CDR3 DNA: TGTGCCAGCAGCCAAAGGGTAGGGCGCGGGGACACCGGGGAGCTGTTTTTT
D gene: TRBD2; clone size: -; V gene: TRBV6-5; J gene: TRBJ2-5; CDR3 protein: CASSYGLAGGGETQYF; CDR3 DNA: TGTGCCAGCAGTTACGGGCTAGCGGGAGGGGGGGAGACCCAGTACTTC
D gene: -; clone size: -; V gene: TRBV20-1; J gene: TRBJ1-2; CDR3 protein: CSARPETGTGSYGYIF; CDR3 DNA: TGCAGTGCTAGACCGGAAACAGGGACCGGTTCCTATGGCTACATCTTC
D gene: -; clone size: many; V gene: TRBV14; J gene: TRBJ1-1; CDR3 protein: CASSQQNTEAFF; CDR3 DNA: TGTGCCAGCAGCCAACAGAACACTGAAGCTTTCTTT
D gene: -; clone size: few; V gene: TRBV28; J gene: TRBJ2-7; CDR3 protein: CASSLRLRRADFYEQYF; CDR3 DNA: TGTGCCAGCAGTTTGAGGTTGCGGAGGGCGGATTTCTACGAGCAGTACTTC
D gene: -; clone size: -; V gene: TRBV27; J gene: TRBJ1-1; CDR3 protein: CASSLLAANTEAFF; CDR3 DNA: TGTGCCAGCAGTTTATTAGCCGCGAACACTGAAGCTTTCTTT
D gene: -; clone size: -; V gene: TRBV6-1; J gene: TRBJ1-2; CDR3 protein: CASSEAADRYGYTF; CDR3 DNA: TGTGCCAGCAGTGAAGCAGCAGACAGATATGGCTACACCTTC
D gene: -; clone size: -; V gene: TRBV20-1; J gene: TRBJ2-7; CDR3 protein: CSAPGGGLIYEQYF; CDR3 DNA: TGCAGTGCTCCTGGCGGAGGTCTGATCTACGAGCAGTACTTC
D gene: -; clone size: -; V gene: TRBV19; J gene: TRBJ2-7; CDR3 protein: CATTRGNEQYF; CDR3 DNA: TGTGCCACTACCAGGGGAAACGAGCAGTACTTC
D gene: -; clone size: many; V gene: TRBV20-1; J gene: TRBJ1-6; CDR3 protein: CSARDPTLDNSPLHF; CDR3 DNA: TGCAGTGCTAGAGATCCAACATTAGATAATTCACCCCTCCACTTT
D gene: -; clone size: many; V gene: TRBV30; J gene: TRBJ1-5; CDR3 protein: CAPPGGSQPQHF; CDR3 DNA: TGTGCCCCCCCCGGAGGGAGTCAGCCCCAGCATTTT